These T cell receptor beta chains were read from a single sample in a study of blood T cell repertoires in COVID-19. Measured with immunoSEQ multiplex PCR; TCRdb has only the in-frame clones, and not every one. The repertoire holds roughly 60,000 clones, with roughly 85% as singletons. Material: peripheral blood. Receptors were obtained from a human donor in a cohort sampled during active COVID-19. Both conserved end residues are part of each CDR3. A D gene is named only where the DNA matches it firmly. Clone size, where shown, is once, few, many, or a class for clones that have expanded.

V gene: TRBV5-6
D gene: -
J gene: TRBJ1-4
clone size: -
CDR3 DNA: TGTGCCAGCAGCCTCGGACAGCTTAATGAAAAACTGTTTTTT
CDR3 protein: CASSLGQLNEKLFF

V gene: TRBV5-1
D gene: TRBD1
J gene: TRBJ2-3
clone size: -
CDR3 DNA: TGCGCCAGCAGCTTGGGACAGGGCATCACAGATACGCAGTATTTT
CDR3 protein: CASSLGQGITDTQYF

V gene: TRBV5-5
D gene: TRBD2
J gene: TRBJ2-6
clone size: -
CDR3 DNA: TGTGCCAGCAGCTTTCGACTAGCGGGGCGAGGGGCCAACGTCCTGACTTTC
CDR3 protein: CASSFRLAGRGANVLTF

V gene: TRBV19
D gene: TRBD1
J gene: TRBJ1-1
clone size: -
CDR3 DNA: TGTGCCAGTAGTCTGCGGACAGGGGCGCTCGGGACTGAAGCTTTCTTT
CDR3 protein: CASSLRTGALGTEAFF

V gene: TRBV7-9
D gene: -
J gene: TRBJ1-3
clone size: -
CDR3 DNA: TGTGCCAGCGACGTCGTCAGGCGGGGACTCTCTGGAAACACCATATATTTT
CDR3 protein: CASDVVRRGLSGNTIYF

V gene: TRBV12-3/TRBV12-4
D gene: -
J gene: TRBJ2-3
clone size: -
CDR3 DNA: TGTGCCAGCAGTTTAGACGCCCCCGGGGCGCAGTATTTT
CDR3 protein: CASSLDAPGAQYF

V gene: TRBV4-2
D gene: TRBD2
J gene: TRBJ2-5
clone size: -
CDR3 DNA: TGTGCCAGCAGCCGGGGGGGACTACCCCATCTTACCCAGTACTTC
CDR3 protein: CASSRGGLPHLTQYF

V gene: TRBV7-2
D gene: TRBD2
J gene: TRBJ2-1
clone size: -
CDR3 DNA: TGTGCCAGCAGCGTCGGGGGGGGGCAGTTCTTC
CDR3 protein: CASSVGGGQFF

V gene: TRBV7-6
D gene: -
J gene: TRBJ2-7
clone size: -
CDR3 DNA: TGTGCCAGCAGCTTAGCGGGGGGTCGTAGGGTGGGCCGGGAGCAGTACTTC
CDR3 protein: CASSLAGGRRVGREQYF

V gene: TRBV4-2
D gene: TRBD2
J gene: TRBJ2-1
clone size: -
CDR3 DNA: TGTGCCAGCAGCCAAGGGACGCCGGGACTAGCGGGGGGGAGTGAGCAGTTCTTC
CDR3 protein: CASSQGTPGLAGGSEQFF

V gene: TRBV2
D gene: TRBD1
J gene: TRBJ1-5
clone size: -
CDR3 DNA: TGTGCCAGCAGGGGTACAGGGGGCTATCAGCCCCAGCATTTT
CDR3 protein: CASRGTGGYQPQHF

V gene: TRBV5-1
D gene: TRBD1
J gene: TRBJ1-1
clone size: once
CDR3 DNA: TGCGCCAGCAGCTTGGCAGGGGGGAACACTGAAGCTTTCTTT
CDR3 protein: CASSLAGGNTEAFF

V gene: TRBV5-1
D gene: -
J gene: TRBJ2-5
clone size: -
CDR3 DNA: TGCGCCAGCAGCTTCCAGGGCCAAGGGGAGACCCAGTACTTC
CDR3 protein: CASSFQGQGETQYF

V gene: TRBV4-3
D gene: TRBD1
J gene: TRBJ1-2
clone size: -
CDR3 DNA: TGCGCCAGCAGCCACCCGACAGGGCTTGGCGGCTACACCTTC
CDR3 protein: CASSHPTGLGGYTF

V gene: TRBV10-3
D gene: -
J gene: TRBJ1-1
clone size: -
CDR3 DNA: TGTGCCATCAGAGAACAGTCTAACACTGAAGCTTTCTTT
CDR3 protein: CAIREQSNTEAFF

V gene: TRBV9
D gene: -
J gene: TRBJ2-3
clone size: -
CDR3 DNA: TGTGCCAGCAGCCCAGACCTGACAGGCCCAGATACGCAGTATTTT
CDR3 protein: CASSPDLTGPDTQYF

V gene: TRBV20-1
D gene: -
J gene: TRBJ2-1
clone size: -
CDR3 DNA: TGCAGTGCTAGTAGTGGGGCCTGGAATGAGCAGTTCTTC
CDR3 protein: CSASSGAWNEQFF

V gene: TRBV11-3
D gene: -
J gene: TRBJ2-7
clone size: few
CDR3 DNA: TGTGCCAGCAGCTTAGATCCCGGACATCCCGAGCAGTACTTC
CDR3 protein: CASSLDPGHPEQYF

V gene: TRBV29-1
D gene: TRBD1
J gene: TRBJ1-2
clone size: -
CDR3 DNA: TGCAGCGTTGAGGCCGGGACAGGGTCCTATGGCTACACCTTC
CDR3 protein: CSVEAGTGSYGYTF

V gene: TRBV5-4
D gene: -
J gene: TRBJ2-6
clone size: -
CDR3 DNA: TGTGCCAGCAGCGACGGAATGAGGGCCTCTGGGGCCAACGTCCTGACTTTC
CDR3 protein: CASSDGMRASGANVLTF

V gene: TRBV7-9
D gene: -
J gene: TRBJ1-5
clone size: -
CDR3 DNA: TGTGCCAGCAGCTTCGTCGGGGTGAGTCAGCCCCAGCATTTT
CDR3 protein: CASSFVGVSQPQHF

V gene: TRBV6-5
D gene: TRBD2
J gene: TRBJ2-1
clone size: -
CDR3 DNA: TGTGCCAGTGCTAGCGGCCCTTACAATGAGCAGTTCTTC
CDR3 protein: CASASGPYNEQFF

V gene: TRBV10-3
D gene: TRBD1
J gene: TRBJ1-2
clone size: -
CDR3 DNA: TGTGCCATCAGTCAGGGACAGGGGGCTTCTGGCTACACCTTC
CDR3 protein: CAISQGQGASGYTF

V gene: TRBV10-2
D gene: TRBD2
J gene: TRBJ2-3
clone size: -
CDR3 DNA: TGCGCCAGCAGTTCTCTAGCGGGGGACCCGGGTACGCAGTATTTT
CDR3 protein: CASSSLAGDPGTQYF

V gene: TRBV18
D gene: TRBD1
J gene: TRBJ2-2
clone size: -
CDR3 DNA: TGTGCCAGCCTCACCACAGGGGGCGAGGGGAACACCGGGGAGCTGTTTTTT
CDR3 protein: CASLTTGGEGNTGELFF

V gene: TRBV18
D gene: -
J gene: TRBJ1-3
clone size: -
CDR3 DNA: TGTGCCAGCTCACCAACGACACCTGGCTACTCTGGAAACACCATATATTTT
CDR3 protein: CASSPTTPGYSGNTIYF

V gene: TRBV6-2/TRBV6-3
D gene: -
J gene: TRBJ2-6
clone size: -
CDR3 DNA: TGTGCCAGCAGCCACACATCCTCTGGGGCCAACGTCCTGACTTTC
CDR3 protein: CASSHTSSGANVLTF

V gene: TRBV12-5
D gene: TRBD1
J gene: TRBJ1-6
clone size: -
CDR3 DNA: TGTGCTAGTGGTTCGGAGACAGGGGGGGCTTCACCCCTCCACTTT
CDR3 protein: CASGSETGGASPLHF

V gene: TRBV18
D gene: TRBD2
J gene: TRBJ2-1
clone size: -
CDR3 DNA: TGTGCCAGCTCACCCTACTTTAGCGGGGGGCCTAACAATGAGCAGTTCTTC
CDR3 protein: CASSPYFSGGPNNEQFF

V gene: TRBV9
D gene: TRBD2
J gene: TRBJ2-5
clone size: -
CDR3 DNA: TGTGCCAGCAGCGTAGGGAGGACTAGCGGGGGAGAGACCCAGTACTTC
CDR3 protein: CASSVGRTSGGETQYF

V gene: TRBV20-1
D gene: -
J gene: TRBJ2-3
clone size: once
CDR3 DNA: TGCAGTGCTATTCCACAGGATACGCAGTATTTT
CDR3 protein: CSAIPQDTQYF

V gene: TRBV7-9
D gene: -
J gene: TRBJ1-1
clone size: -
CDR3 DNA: TGTGCCAGCAGCCCTACAGGAGAGGCTGAAGCTTTCTTT
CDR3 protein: CASSPTGEAEAFF

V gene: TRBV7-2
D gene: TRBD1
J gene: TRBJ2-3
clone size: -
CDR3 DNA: TGTGCCAGCAGCTTAGGAGGGACAGGGTTTCTCACAGATACGCAGTATTTT
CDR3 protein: CASSLGGTGFLTDTQYF

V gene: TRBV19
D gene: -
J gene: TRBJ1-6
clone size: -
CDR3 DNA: TGTGCCAGTAGTATAGCAGGGGTGGGTAATTCACCCCTCCACTTT
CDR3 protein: CASSIAGVGNSPLHF

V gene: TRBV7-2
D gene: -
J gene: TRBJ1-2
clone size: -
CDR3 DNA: TGTGCCAGCAGCTTAGGACCCACAGGGGGCTACACCTTC
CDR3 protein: CASSLGPTGGYTF

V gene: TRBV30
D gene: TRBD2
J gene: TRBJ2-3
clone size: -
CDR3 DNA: TGTGCCTGGAGTGTACTAGCGGGGGGAACAGATACGCAGTATTTT
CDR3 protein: CAWSVLAGGTDTQYF

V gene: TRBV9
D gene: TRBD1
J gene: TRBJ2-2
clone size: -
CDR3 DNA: TGTGCCAGCAGCCCCCGGACAGGAAACACCGGGGAGCTGTTTTTT
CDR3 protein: CASSPRTGNTGELFF

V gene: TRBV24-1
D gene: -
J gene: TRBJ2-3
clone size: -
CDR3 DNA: TGTGCCACCAGTGATTTAGGGGTCACAGATACGCAGTATTTT
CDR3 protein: CATSDLGVTDTQYF

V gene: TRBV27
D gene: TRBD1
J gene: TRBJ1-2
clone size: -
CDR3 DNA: TGTGCCAGCAGTCCGGGACAGGGAGTTAACTATGGCTACACCTTC
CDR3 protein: CASSPGQGVNYGYTF

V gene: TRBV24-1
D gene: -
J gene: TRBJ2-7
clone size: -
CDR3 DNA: TGTGCCACCAGTGATTCTCCGCCGACGACTTCCTACGTCGAGCAGTACTTC
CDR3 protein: CATSDSPPTTSYVEQYF

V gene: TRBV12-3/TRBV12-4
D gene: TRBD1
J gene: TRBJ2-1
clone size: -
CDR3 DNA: TGTGCCAGCAGTTTAAGGACAGGGTACGGGCAGTTCTTC
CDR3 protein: CASSLRTGYGQFF

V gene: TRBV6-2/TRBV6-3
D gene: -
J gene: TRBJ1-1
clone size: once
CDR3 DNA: TGTGCCAGCAGTTTTCATACGGGTAACACTGAAGCTTTCTTT
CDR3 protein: CASSFHTGNTEAFF

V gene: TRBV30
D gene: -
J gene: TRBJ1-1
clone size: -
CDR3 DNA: TGTGCCTGGAGGCTAGGAGGCACTGAAGCTTTCTTT
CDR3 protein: CAWRLGGTEAFF